Given below is one T cell receptor beta chain in context. The data belong to a study of blood T cell repertoires in COVID-19. Study context: T cells, B-cell-depleted T cells, or PBMCs supplied cDNA or gDNA.

Sequencing used immunoSEQ multiplex PCR; TCRdb keeps in-frame clones, though not all of them. The sample includes about 300,000 clones, about 89% of them seen just once. Trimming took 3 bases from V and 3 from J; bases not matched to a gene: 12. The CDR3 length is 18 residues. CDR1 MNHEY and CDR2 SVGEGT come from the germline V gene. The clonotype comes from a man in his forties or fifties with acute or convalescent COVID-19. The gene calls are TRBV6-2 or TRBV6-3 and TRBJ2-5; 11 bases agree with TRBD2. Sequencing was carried out using peripheral blood. CDR3 in amino acids: CASSYGLAGGPREETQYF. In DNA, the CDR3 is TGTGCCAGCAGTTATGGGCTAGCGGGGGGCCCACGGGAAGAGACCCAGTACTTC.